This T cell receptor (beta chain) was obtained from a study of shared clonotypes between healthy human individuals. On the study more broadly: Plates per donor: three CD4 naive, three CD4 memory, two CD8 naive, one CD8 memory. Study results and caveats: The study drew on few donors, limiting represented genetic and exposure-history diversity.

Germline V gives CDR1 SQVTM, CDR2 ANQGSEA. V was cut by 5 bases and J by 1 base, with 13 bases left in between. The CDR3 totals 14 residues. Only in-frame clones appear in the TCRdb table, and some are missing; sequencing was by immunoSEQ multiplex PCR. Counted here are hundreds of thousands of clones, roughly 78% occurring once; the ten biggest clones make up 1.8%. This clone was detected only a few times. Its antigen is not identified. V and J are TRBV29-1 and TRBJ2-3; D possibly corresponds to TRBD2 (5 bases). The sequenced sample was memory CD4+ T cells sorted from blood. Subset described: CD45RA-negative fraction. This clonotype was sampled from a woman in her 30s in good health. CDR3 sequence (DNA): TGCAGCGTTAGGACTGGATGGGGCACAGATACGCAGTATTTT. It encodes CSVRTGWGTDTQYF.